One and the same sample provided the 8 T cell receptor beta chains below, sequenced in a study of identical twins. TCRdb re-analysed the 5' RACE reads in MiXCR, keeping a single row per CDR3 protein. The sample yields roughly 280,000 distinct CDR3 sequences, roughly 10% seen once. These same records also appear under a second study, on yellow fever vaccine responses in identical twins.

Sequencing input: CD8+ T cells sorted from blood. The receptors come from a woman aged 18-35 years in good health.

This clonotype was recorded many times. The V and J genes are TRBV10-2 and TRBJ1-1, with a possible D match to TRBD1 (6 bases). Germline-derived CDR1 and CDR2 are WSHSY and SAAADI. Trimming stripped 6 bases from V and 6 bases from J, with 11 bases between. This CDR3 is built from 12 residues. CDR3 in amino acids: CASRQGSPEAFF. In DNA, the CDR3 is TGCGCCAGCAGACAGGGTAGCCCTGAAGCTTTCTTT.

This clonotype occurred a few times. This chain links TRBV10-3 with TRBJ2-5; D is undetermined. Germline V gene lookup returns CDR1 ENHRY and CDR2 SYGVKD. Deletions cut 0 bases from V and 4 bases from J, with 6 bases between. This CDR3 contains 13 residues. The CDR3 loop reads CAISESTIETQYF. DNA of the CDR3: TGTGCCATCAGTGAGTCGACAATAGAGACCCAGTACTTC.

This clonotype was seen ten or more times. The chain recombines TRBV15 with TRBJ2-6; D could derive from TRBD1 or TRBD2 (6 bases each). The ends were cut back, 0 bases at V and 3 bases at J, with 12 bases in the middle. Looked up from germline, CDR1 is LNHNV and CDR2 is YYDKDF (reference sequence). This CDR3 region has 17 residues. The CDR3 bases are TGTGCCACCAGCAGAGATGGAGGGGGGTATGGGGCCAACGTCCTGACTTTC. This translates into CATSRDGGGYGANVLTF.

This clonotype was counted a few times. V usage is TRBV20-1 and J usage is TRBJ2-1; 7 nucleotides agree with TRBD2. The germline V gene encodes CDR1 DFQATT and CDR2 SNEGSKA (reference sequence). The V and J ends lost 3 bases and 0 bases, in that order; junction bases with no gene match: 5. This CDR3 comprises 15 residues. CDR3 in amino acids: CSASVRGSSYNEQFF. The CDR3 nucleotides read TGCAGTGCTAGCGTACGCGGGAGCTCCTACAATGAGCAGTTCTTC.

The chain recombines TRBV12-3 or TRBV12-4 with TRBJ2-1, with 10 bases fitting TRBD2. The length of the CDR3 is 16 residues. V lost 6 bases, J lost 8 bases, and 13 bases stayed unmatched. The CDR3 nucleotides are TGTGCCAGCAGCCCCGGGCTTAGCGGGGGGCAGGATGAGCAGTTCTTC. Protein: CASSPGLSGGQDEQFF.

The chain uses TRBV7-2 and TRBJ2-1; weak D call: TRBD2 (5 bases). V was shortened by 4 bases and J by 10 bases, with 11 bases between the two germline ends. The V gene's germline CDR1 is SGHTA and CDR2 FQGNSA. The CDR3 consists of 12 residues. CDR3 residues: CASSSLSGEQFF. The DNA of the CDR3 is TGTGCCAGCAGCTCTCTTTCGGGAGAGCAGTTCTTC.

This clonotype was seen repeatedly, ten times or more. This chain uses TRBV4-2 with TRBJ2-7; 10 nucleotides agree with TRBD2. The V gene end was trimmed by 1 base and the J gene end by 4 bases; junction bases not matched to a gene: 4. The length of the CDR3 is 15 residues. Germline CDR1 is LGHNA and CDR2 is YNFKEQ. The CDR3: CASSQGLAGDYEQYF. The CDR3 DNA reads TGTGCCAGCAGCCAAGGCCTAGCGGGAGATTACGAGCAGTACTTC.

This clonotype was observed a few times. J is TRBJ2-3 and V is TRBV6-1; no definite D call. There are 16 residues in the CDR3. Germline assignment: CDR1 MNHNS and CDR2 SASEGT. Trimming took off 5 bases at V and 0 bases at J, with 15 bases between the two ends. CDR3 region: CASSPRELLSTDTQYF. The CDR3 DNA reads as TGTGCCAGCAGTCCCCGTGAGCTTCTTAGCACAGATACGCAGTATTTT.